This TCR beta chain was profiled in a study of T cell responses to AZD1222 COVID-19 vaccine. Between the trimmed V and J ends, which lost 3 bases and 1 base, there was a span of 15 bases. The germline V gene has CDR1 KGHSH and CDR2 LQKENI. The CDR3 is made up of 17 amino acids. The repertoire was sequenced with immunoSEQ multiplex PCR; TCRdb's copy has only in-frame clones and lacks some. The data contain 90,000 to 100,000 clones, around 90% of them singletons. As to this clone: Antigen specificity is unknown.

Study-wide results and limits: Along spike, vaccine-associated CD4 TCRs were found throughout, with dominance at 160-218 and 743-854.

This specimen consisted of peripheral blood, obtained on day 0 of AZD1222 vaccination. The V gene is TRBV18, the J gene TRBJ2-2; tentatively, D is TRBD1 or TRBD2 (5 bases each). The TCR was taken from an adult in good health. CDR3 in DNA: TGTGCCAGCTCACCCCTAAGGGGCGAGGGGAACACCGGGGAGCTGTTTTTT. This translates into CASSPLRGEGNTGELFF.